Detailed here is one T cell receptor (beta chain). This sample is part of a study of blood T cell repertoires in COVID-19. The overall study: The analysed material was cDNA or gDNA that came from T cells, B-cell-depleted T cells, or PBMCs.

Trimming pared 4 bases from V and 2 bases from J, leaving 13 bases between. Per germline, CDR1 SGHNT and CDR2 YYREEE (reference sequence). The CDR3 is 14 residues long. Assay used: immunoSEQ multiplex PCR; TCRdb lists only in-frame clones, some missing. The sample lists around 310,000 clones; 85% to 90% were seen once. V usage is TRBV5-4 and J usage is TRBJ2-7, with D maybe TRBD2 (5 bases). The sequenced material came from peripheral blood. The TCR sequence derives from a woman in her thirties or forties with COVID-19, enrolled during active disease. The CDR3, as DNA: TGTGCCAGCAGCAACCCTGGACTTGCCTACGAGCAGTACTTC. Its translation is CASSNPGLAYEQYF.